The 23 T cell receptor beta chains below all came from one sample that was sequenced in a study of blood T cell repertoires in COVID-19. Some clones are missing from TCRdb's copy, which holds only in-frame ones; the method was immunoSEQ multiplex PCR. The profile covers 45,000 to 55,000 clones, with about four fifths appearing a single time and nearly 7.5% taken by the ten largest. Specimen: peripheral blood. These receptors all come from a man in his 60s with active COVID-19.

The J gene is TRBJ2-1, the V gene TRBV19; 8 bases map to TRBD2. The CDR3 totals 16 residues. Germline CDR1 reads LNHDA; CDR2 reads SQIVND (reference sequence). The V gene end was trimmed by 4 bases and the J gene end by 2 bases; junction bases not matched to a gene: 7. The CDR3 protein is CASSTGTRKTYNEQFF. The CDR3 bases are TGTGCCAGTAGTACCGGGACTAGAAAAACCTACAATGAGCAGTTCTTC.

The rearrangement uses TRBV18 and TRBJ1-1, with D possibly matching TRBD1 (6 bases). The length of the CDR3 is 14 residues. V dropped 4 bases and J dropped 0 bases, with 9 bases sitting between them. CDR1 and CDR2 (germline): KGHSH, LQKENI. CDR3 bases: TGTGCCAGCTCACGGGACACTCTGAACACTGAAGCTTTCTTT. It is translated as CASSRDTLNTEAFF.

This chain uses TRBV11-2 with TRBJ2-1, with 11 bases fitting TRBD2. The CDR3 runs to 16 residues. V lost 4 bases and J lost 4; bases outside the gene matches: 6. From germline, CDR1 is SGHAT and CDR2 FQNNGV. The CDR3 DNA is TGTGCCAGCAGCTCGCGACTAGCGGGAATGTACAATGAGCAGTTCTTC. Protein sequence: CASSSRLAGMYNEQFF.

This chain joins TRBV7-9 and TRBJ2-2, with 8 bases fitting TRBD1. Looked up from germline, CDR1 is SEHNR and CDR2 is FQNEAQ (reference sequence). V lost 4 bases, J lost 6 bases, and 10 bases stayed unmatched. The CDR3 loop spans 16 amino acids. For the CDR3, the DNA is TGTGCCAGCAGCTCCCGACAGGGGAGTTGGGCCGGGGAGCTGTTTTTT. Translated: CASSSRQGSWAGELFF. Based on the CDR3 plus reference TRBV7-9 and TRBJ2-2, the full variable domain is DTGVSQNPRHKITKRGQNVTFRCDPISEHNRLYWYRQTLGQGPEFLTYFQNEAQLEKSRLLSDRFSAERPKGSFSTLEIQRTEQGDSAMYLCASSSRQGSWAGELFFGEGSRLTVL.

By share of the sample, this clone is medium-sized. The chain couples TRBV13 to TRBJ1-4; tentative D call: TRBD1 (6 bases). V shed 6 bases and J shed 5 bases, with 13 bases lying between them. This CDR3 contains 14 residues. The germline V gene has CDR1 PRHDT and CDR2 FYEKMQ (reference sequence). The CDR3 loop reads CASSSLRGNEKLFF. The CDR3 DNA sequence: TGTGCCAGCAGTTCACTTAGGGGGAATGAAAAACTGTTTTTT.

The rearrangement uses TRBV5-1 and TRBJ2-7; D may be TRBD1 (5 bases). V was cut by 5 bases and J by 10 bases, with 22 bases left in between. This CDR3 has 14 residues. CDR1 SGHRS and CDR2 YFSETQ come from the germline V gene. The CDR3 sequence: CASRPEPTDGHQYF. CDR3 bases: TGCGCCAGCAGGCCCGAACCCACGGACGGACATCAGTACTTC.

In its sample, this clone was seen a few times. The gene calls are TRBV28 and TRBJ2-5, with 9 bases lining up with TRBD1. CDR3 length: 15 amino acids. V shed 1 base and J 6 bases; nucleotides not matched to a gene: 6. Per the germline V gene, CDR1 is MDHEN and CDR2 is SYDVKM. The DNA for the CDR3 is TGTGCCAGCAGTTTATTGGGACAGGGTACGAAGACCCAGTACTTC. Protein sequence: CASSLLGQGTKTQYF.

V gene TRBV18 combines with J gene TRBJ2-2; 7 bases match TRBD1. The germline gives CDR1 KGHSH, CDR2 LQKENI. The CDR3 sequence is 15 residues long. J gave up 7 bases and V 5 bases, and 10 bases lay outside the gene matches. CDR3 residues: CASSSDRTGVGELFF. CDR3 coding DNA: TGTGCCAGCTCATCGGACAGGACCGGCGTCGGGGAGCTGTTTTTT.

The DNA for the CDR3 is TGTGCCAGCAGTGGCGGGGGGCGATACAATGAGCAGTTCTTC. Its translation: CASSGGGRYNEQFF. The genes are TRBV2 and TRBJ2-1; 8 bases are a match to TRBD2. The CDR3 is 14 residues long. V shed 4 bases and J 4 bases; nucleotides not matched to a gene: 3. CDR1 is SNHLY and CDR2 is FYNNEI in the germline V gene.

The CDR3 loop is CASSQQRGASRYEQFF. As DNA, the CDR3 is TGTGCCAGCAGCCAACAGCGGGGAGCTAGCCGGTATGAGCAGTTCTTC. The chain employs TRBV3-1 (or the pseudogene TRBV3-2) and TRBJ2-1; 7 nucleotides agree with TRBD2. Losses at the gene ends were 2 bases for V and 8 bases for J; bases not matched to a gene: 12. The CDR3 runs to 16 residues. In germline, CDR1 is LGHDT, CDR2 YNNKEL (reference sequence).

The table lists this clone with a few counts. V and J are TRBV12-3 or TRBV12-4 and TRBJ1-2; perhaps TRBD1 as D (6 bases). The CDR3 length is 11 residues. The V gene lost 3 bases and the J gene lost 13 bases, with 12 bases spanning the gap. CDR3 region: CASSLYQGPTF. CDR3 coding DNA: TGTGCCAGCAGTTTGTACCAGGGGCCCACCTTC.

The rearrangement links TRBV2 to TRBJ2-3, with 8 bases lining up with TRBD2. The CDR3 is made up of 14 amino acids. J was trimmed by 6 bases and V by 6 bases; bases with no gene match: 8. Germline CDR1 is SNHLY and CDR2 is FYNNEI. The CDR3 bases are TGTGCCAGCAGCGCCGGGAGGGCCTCGGATACGCAGTATTTT. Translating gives CASSAGRASDTQYF.

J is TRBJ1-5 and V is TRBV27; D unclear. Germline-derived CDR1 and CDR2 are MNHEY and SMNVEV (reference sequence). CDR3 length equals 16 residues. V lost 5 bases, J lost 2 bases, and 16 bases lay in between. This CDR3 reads CASSQYRGGGNQPQHF. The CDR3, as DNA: TGTGCCAGCAGTCAATATCGGGGAGGCGGCAATCAGCCCCAGCATTTT.

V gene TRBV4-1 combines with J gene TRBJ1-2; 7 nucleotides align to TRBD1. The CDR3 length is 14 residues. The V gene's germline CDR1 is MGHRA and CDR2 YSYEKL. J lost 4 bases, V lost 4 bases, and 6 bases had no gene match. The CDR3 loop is CASSRTSGGYGYTF. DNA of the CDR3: TGCGCCAGCAGCCGAACATCAGGGGGCTATGGCTACACCTTC.

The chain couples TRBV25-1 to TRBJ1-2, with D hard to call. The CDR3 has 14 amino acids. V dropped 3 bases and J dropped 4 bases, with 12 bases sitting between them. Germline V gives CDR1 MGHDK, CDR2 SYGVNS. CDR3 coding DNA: TGTGCCAGCAGTGATGACGCGGCCTTCTATGGCTACACCTTC. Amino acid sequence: CASSDDAAFYGYTF.

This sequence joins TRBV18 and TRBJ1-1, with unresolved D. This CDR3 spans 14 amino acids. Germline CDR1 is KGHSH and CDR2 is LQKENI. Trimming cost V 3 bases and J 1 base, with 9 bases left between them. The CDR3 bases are TGTGCCAGCTCACCCAATCGGGGGAACACTGAAGCTTTCTTT. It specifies CASSPNRGNTEAFF.

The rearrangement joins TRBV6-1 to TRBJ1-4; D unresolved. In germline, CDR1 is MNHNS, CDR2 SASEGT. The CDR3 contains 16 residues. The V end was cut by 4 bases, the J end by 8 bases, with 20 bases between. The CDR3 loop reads CASSAGGMAKVEKLFF. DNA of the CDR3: TGTGCCAGCAGTGCCGGCGGGATGGCCAAAGTCGAAAAACTGTTTTTT.

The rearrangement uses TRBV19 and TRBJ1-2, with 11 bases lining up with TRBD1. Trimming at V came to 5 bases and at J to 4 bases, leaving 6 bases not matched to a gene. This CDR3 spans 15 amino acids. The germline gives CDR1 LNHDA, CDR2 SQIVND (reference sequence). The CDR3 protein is CASSGRDRGSYGYTF. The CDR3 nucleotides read TGTGCCAGTAGTGGCCGGGACAGGGGGAGCTATGGCTACACCTTC. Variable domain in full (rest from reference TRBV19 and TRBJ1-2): DGGITQSPKYLFRKEGQNVTLSCEQNLNHDAMYWYRQDPGQGLRLIYYSQIVNDFQKGDIAEGYSVSREKKESFPLTVTSAQKNPTAFYLCASSGRDRGSYGYTFGSGTRLTVV.

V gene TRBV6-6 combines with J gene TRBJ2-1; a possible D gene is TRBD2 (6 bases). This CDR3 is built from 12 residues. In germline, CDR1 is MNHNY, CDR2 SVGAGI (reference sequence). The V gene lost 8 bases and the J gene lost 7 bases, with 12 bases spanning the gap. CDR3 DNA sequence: TGTGCCAGCGGAATAGCGGCTAATGAGCAGTTCTTC. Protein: CASGIAANEQFF.

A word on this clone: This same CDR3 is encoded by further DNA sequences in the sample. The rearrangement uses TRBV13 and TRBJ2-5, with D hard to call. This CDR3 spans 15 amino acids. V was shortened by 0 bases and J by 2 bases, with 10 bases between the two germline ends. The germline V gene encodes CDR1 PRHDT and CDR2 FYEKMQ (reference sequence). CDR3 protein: CASSLGRADQETQYF. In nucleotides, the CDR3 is TGTGCCAGCAGCTTAGGCCGAGCCGATCAAGAGACCCAGTACTTC.

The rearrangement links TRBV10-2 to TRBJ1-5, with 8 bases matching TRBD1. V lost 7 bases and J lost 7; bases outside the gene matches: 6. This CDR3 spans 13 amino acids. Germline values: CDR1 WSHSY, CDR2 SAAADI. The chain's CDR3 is CASNQGAGQPQHF. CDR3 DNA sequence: TGCGCCAGCAACCAGGGGGCAGGACAGCCCCAGCATTTT.

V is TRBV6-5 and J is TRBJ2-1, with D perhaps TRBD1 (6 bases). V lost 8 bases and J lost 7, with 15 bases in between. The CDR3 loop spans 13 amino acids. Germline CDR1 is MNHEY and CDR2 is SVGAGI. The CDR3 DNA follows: TGTGCCAGCTTAAGATGGGGGCTTAATGAGCAGTTCTTC. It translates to CASLRWGLNEQFF.

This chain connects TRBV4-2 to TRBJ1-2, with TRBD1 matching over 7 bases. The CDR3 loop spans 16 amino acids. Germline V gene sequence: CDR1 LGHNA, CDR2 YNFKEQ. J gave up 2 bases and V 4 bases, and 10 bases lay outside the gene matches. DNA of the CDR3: TGTGCCAGCAGCCGCCCTGGCGCACAGGGGAACTATGGCTACACCTTC. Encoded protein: CASSRPGAQGNYGYTF.